This T cell receptor beta chain came from a study of response to subunit inactivated influenza vaccine. V shed 5 bases and J 5 bases; nucleotides not matched to a gene: 14. The germline V gene has CDR1 LGHDT and CDR2 YNNKEL (reference sequence). The CDR3 loop spans 16 amino acids. TCRdb re-called the RT-PCR reads with MiXCR, one entry per CDR3 protein. The sample lists roughly 500,000 distinct CDR3 sequences, about 25% occurring once. The specimen was CD4+ T cells sorted from PBMCs, collected less than 6 days after vaccination. The chain employs TRBV3-1 and TRBJ1-2; TRBD1 matches at 7 bases. This TCR derives from a man over 45 who received an inactivated influenza vaccine. The CDR3 sequence is CASSEVMRAGGYGYTF. Written as DNA, the CDR3 is TGTGCCAGCAGCGAAGTAATGAGGGCAGGGGGATATGGCTACACCTTC.